This T cell receptor beta chain emerged from a study of blood T cell repertoires in COVID-19. Study details: Material from acute and convalescent COVID-19 was sourced from the United States, Italy and Spain.

V shed 6 bases and J 1 base; nucleotides not matched to a gene: 9. The CDR3 extends over 15 amino acids. The germline V gene encodes CDR1 GTSNPN and CDR2 SVGIG (reference sequence). The assay was immunoSEQ multiplex PCR, and TCRdb's table has in-frame clones only and misses some. The sample comprises about 140,000 clones, 70% to 85% of which are singletons, and roughly 10% rests with the top ten. This TCR came from a man aged 55 to 70 with active or convalescent COVID-19. V gene TRBV30 combines with J gene TRBJ2-7, with TRBD1 matching over 10 bases. Sequencing input: peripheral blood. The CDR3 coding sequence is TGTGCCTGCCGGGGGGACAGGGGAATATCCTACGAGCAGTACGTC. This encodes CACRGDRGISYEQYV.